The 13 T cell receptor beta chains in this list originate from one sample, sequenced in a study of blood T cell repertoires in COVID-19. Clones were sequenced by immunoSEQ multiplex PCR, and TCRdb holds only the in-frame ones, with some missing. The sample has 200,000 to 250,000 clones; about four fifths are singletons. The sequenced sample was peripheral blood. The receptor source for this set is a woman between 45 and 60 years old with active or convalescent COVID-19.

The chain joins TRBV5-1 to TRBJ2-2; 7 nucleotides match TRBD2. The CDR3 runs 16 residues. Trimming cost V 3 bases and J 6 bases; bases outside gene matches: 11. Germline V gene sequence: CDR1 SGHRS, CDR2 YFSETQ. The CDR3: CASSYTGGSVSGELFF. CDR3 sequence (DNA): TGCGCCAGCAGCTACACGGGCGGGAGTGTTTCCGGGGAGCTGTTTTTT.

The chain is built from TRBV6-6 and TRBJ2-6; a weak D match, TRBD1 (5 bases). The V gene's germline CDR1 is MNHNY and CDR2 SVGAGI (reference sequence). This CDR3 spans 17 amino acids. Trimming removed 5 bases from V and 0 bases from J, with 14 bases in between. The CDR3 loop reads CASSPKTDISGANVLTF. The CDR3 region has the DNA TGTGCCAGCAGTCCTAAGACAGATATCTCTGGGGCCAACGTCCTGACTTTC.

This chain uses TRBV18 with TRBJ1-1, with D perhaps TRBD1 (6 bases). The CDR3 totals 11 residues. In germline, CDR1 is KGHSH, CDR2 LQKENI. V gave up 4 bases and J gave up 8 bases, with 8 bases separating them. In DNA, the CDR3 is TGTGCCAGCTCACAGGACAGAGAAGCTTTCTTT. This gives the protein CASSQDREAFF.

The gene calls are TRBV30 and TRBJ1-2, with a tentative D call TRBD1 (5 bases). V lost 2 bases to trimming and J lost 5 bases, with 12 bases between them. Germline V gives CDR1 GTSNPN, CDR2 SVGIG (reference sequence). The CDR3 is made up of 13 amino acids. Written as DNA, the CDR3 is TGTGCCTGGAGTTCCTTGCGGGGGTATGGCTACACCTTC. Translation: CAWSSLRGYGYTF.

The chain combines TRBV7-8 with TRBJ2-7; 11 bases line up with TRBD1. This CDR3 comprises 15 residues. CDR1 is SGHVS, CDR2 FQNEAQ, per germline. V gave up 6 bases and J gave up 3 bases; unmatched junction bases: 7. CDR3 amino acids: CASSFGTGGYYEQYV. The CDR3 nucleotides are TGTGCCAGCAGTTTCGGGACAGGGGGATACTACGAGCAGTACGTC.

The CDR3 sequence is CASRTDSNQPQHF. The CDR3 bases are TGTGCCAGCAGGACAGATAGCAATCAGCCCCAGCATTTT. This chain links TRBV6-6 with TRBJ1-5; D might be TRBD1 (5 bases). Germline V gene lookup returns CDR1 MNHNY and CDR2 SVGAGI (reference sequence). The CDR3 contains 13 residues. Trimming removed 6 bases at V and 0 bases at J, with 6 bases between.

This chain uses TRBV19 with TRBJ2-7; the D is unclear. This CDR3 comprises 14 residues. V gave up 7 bases and J gave up 2 bases, with 15 bases separating them. From germline, CDR1 is LNHDA and CDR2 SQIVND (reference sequence). CDR3 bases: TGTGCCAGTACCCCTAGTAATCCCACCTACGAGCAGTACGTC. It translates to CASTPSNPTYEQYV.

This rearrangement joins TRBV6-2 or TRBV6-3 to TRBJ2-7; no reliable D call. V lost 5 bases and J 6 bases, leaving 8 bases between the germline ends. The CDR3 sequence is 11 residues long. Germline assignment: CDR1 MNHEY and CDR2 SVGEGT. The CDR3 is CASSAVLEQYF. The CDR3 DNA reads TGTGCCAGCAGTGCGGTACTCGAGCAGTACTTC.

This clone was observed once. The V and J genes are TRBV5-1 and TRBJ2-2; D gene uncertain. CDR1 is SGHRS and CDR2 is YFSETQ in the germline V gene. V was cut by 2 bases and J by 5 bases, with 7 bases left in between. This CDR3 comprises 13 residues. The CDR3, as DNA: TGCGCCAGCAGCTTAGGAGTAACCGGGGAGCTGTTTTTT. Translated: CASSLGVTGELFF.

The chain has TRBV7-7 and TRBJ2-1; D remains ambiguous. V lost 5 bases and J 6 bases, leaving 11 bases between the germline ends. Germline values: CDR1 SSHAT, CDR2 FNYEAQ (reference sequence). This CDR3 region has 13 residues. CDR3 in amino acids: CASSVNIFNEQFF. CDR3 nucleotides: TGTGCCAGCAGCGTAAACATCTTCAATGAGCAGTTCTTC.

The chain employs TRBV12-5 and TRBJ1-4, with TRBD1 identical over 10 bases. Germline-derived CDR1 and CDR2 are LGHNT and FRNRAP. V was clipped by 0 bases and J by 1 base; unmatched bases: 8. The length of the CDR3 is 19 residues. The CDR3 DNA is TGTGCTAGTGGTTTGGTAGGGACAGGGGATCTTGTAACTAATGAAAAACTGTTTTTT. It codes for CASGLVGTGDLVTNEKLFF. The full variable domain, in which reference TRBV12-5 and TRBJ1-4 provide the parts outside the CDR3, is DARVTQTPRHKVTEMGQEVTMRCQPILGHNTVFWYRQTMMQGLELLAYFRNRAPLDDSGMPKDRFSAEMPDATLATLKIQPSEPRDSAVYFCASGLVGTGDLVTNEKLFFGSGTQLSVL.

The rearrangement joins TRBV24-1 to TRBJ2-3; a weak D match, TRBD1 (6 bases). Trimming left V 0 bases short and J 11 bases short, with 11 bases between. CDR3 length: 13 residues. Germline values: CDR1 KGHDR, CDR2 SFDVKD. CDR3 nucleotides: TGTGCCACCAGTGATTTGCAGCGCAGGGGGCAGTATTTT. It yields the protein CATSDLQRRGQYF.

The gene calls are TRBV14 and TRBJ2-1; D possibly corresponds to TRBD2 (6 bases). The CDR3 totals 13 residues. Trimming removed 5 bases at V and 3 bases at J, with 8 bases between. Germline CDR1 SGHDN, CDR2 FVKESK. CDR3 bases: TGTGCCAGCAGCGCGGGGTACTACAATGAGCAGTTCTTC. It specifies CASSAGYYNEQFF.